This TCR beta chain was captured by sequencing in a study of STAT5B mutations in CD4+ large granular lymphocyte leukemia. Study-level points and caveats: Main leukemic clonotypes were patient-specific, but approximately 27% appeared at low frequency elsewhere.

Sequencing was performed with immunoSEQ multiplex PCR; in TCRdb, only in-frame clones are kept and a portion is missing. The sample consists of fewer than 45,000 clones, about four fifths of them appearing once. The CDR3 length is 17 residues. Germline V gene lookup returns CDR1 SGHKS and CDR2 YYEKEE (reference sequence). Trimming pared 1 base from V and 1 base from J, leaving 17 bases between. Comments on this clone: Its cognate antigen is unknown.

The sequenced sample was CD4+ T cells from blood buffy coats. The receptor comes from a human donor in good health. The genes are TRBV5-5 and TRBJ1-1; possibly TRBD1 for D (6 bases). In DNA, the CDR3 is TGTGCCAGCAGCTTGAAGGGGGGGAATCTTGGGAACACTGAAGCTTTCTTT. Translation: CASSLKGGNLGNTEAFF.